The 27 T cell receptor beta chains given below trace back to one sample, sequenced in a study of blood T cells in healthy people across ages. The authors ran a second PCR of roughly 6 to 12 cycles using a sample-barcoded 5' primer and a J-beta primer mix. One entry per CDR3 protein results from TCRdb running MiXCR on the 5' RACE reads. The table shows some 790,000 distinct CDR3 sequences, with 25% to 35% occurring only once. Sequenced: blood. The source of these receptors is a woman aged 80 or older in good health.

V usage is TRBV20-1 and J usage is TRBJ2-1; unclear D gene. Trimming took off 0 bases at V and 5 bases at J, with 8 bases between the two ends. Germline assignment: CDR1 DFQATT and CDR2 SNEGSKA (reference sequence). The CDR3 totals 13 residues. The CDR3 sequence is CSARDRANNEQFF. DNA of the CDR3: TGCAGTGCTAGAGACCGGGCTAACAATGAGCAGTTCTTC.

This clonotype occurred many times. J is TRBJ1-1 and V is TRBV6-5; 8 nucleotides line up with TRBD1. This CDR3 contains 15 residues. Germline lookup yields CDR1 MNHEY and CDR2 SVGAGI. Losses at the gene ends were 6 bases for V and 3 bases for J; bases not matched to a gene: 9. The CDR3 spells CASRPTGDPYTEAFF. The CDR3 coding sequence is TGTGCCAGCAGGCCGACAGGGGACCCCTACACTGAAGCTTTCTTT.

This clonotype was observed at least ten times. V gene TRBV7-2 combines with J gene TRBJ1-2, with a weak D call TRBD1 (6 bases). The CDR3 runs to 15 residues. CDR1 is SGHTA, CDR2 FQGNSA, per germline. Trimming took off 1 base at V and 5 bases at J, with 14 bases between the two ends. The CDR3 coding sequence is TGTGCCAGCAGCTTAGTCGGGGGCGGGAGATATGGCTACACCTTC. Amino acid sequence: CASSLVGGGRYGYTF.

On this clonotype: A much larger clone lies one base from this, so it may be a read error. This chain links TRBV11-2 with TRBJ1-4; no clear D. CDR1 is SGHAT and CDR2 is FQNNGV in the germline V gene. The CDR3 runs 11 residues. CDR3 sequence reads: CAGRPLRNPFF. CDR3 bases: TGTGCCGGCAGACCCCTTAGAAATCCGTTTTTT. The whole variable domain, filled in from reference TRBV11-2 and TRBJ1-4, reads EAGVAQSPRYKIIEKRQSVAFWCNPISGHATLYWYQQILGQGPKLLIQFQNNGVVDDSQLPKDRFSAERLKGVDSTLKIQPAKLEDSAVYLCAGRPLRNPFFGSGTQLSVL.

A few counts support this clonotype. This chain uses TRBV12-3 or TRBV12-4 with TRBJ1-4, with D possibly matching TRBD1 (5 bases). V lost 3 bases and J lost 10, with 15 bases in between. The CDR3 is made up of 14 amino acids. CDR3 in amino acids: CASSFRTRGGKLFF. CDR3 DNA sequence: TGTGCCAGCAGTTTCCGGACTAGGGGCGGAAAACTGTTTTTT.

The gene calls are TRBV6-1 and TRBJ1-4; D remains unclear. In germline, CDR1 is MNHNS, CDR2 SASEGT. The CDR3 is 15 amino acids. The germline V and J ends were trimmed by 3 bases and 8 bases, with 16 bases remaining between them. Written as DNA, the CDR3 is TGTGCCAGCAGTGAGAAAGTCTATTCTGGCGAAAAACTGTTTTTT. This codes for CASSEKVYSGEKLFF.

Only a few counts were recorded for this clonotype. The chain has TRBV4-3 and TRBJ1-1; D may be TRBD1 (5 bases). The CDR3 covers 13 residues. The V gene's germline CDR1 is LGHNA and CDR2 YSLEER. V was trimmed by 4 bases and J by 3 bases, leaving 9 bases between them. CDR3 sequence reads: CASSRQLDTEAFF. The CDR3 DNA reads TGCGCCAGCAGCCGACAGTTGGACACTGAAGCTTTCTTT.

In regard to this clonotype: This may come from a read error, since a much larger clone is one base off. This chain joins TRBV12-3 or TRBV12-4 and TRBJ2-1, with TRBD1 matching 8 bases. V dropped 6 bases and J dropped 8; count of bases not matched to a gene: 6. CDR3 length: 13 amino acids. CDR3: CASRDGQGHEQFF. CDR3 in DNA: TGTGCCAGCAGGGACGGACAGGGCCATGAGCAGTTCTTC.

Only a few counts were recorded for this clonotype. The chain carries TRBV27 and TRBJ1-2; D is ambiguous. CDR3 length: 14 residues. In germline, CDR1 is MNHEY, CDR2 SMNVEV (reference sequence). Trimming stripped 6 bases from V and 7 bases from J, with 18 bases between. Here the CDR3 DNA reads TGTGCCAGCAGATCGGACGGCCTATCCGGTGGCTACACCTTC. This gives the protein CASRSDGLSGGYTF.

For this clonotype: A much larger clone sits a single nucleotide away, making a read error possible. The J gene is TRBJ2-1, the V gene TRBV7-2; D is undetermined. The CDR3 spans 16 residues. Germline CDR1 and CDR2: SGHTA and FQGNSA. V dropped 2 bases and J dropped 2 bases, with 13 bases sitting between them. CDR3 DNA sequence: TGTGCCAGCAGCTTACTGGGCCCGAACACCTACAATGAGCAGTTCTTC. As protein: CASSLLGPNTYNEQFF. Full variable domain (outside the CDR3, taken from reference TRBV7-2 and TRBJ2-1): GAGVSQSPSNKVTEKGKDVELRCDPISGHTALYWYRQSLGQGLEFLIYFQGNSAPDKSGLPSDRFSAERTGGSVSTLTIQRTQQEDSAVYLCASSLLGPNTYNEQFFGPGTRLTVL.

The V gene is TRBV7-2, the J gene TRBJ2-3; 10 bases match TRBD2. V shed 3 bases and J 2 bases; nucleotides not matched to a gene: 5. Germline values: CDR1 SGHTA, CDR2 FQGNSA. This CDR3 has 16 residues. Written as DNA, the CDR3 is TGTGCCAGCAGCTTTAGCGGGGGGCGGATCACAGATACGCAGTATTTT. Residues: CASSFSGGRITDTQYF.

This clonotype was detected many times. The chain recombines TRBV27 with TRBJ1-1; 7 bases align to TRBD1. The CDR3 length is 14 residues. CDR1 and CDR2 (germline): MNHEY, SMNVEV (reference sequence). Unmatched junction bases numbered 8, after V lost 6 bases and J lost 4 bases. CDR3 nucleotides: TGTGCCAGCAGACCCCGACAGGGTTTCACTGAAGCTTTCTTT. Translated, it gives CASRPRQGFTEAFF.

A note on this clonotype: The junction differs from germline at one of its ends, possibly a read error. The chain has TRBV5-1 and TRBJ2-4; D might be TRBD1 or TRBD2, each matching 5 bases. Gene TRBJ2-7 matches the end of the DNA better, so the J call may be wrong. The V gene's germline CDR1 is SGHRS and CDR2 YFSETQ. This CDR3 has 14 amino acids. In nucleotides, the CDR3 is TGCGCCGGCAGCTCCGCAGGGACCACCTACGAGCAGTACTTC. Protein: CAGSSAGTTYEQYF.

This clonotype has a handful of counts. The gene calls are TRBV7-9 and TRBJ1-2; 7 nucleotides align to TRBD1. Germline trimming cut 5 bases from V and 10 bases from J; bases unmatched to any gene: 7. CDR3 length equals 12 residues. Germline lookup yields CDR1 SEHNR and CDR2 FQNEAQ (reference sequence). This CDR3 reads CASSLETGVYTF. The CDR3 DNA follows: TGTGCCAGCAGCCTTGAAACAGGGGTCTACACCTTC.

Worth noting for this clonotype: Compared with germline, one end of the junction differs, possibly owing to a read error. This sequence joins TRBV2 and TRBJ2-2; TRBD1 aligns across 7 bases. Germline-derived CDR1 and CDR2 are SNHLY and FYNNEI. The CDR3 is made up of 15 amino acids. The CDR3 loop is CACSPQTGSTGELFF. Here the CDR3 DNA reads TGTGCCTGCAGTCCCCAGACAGGGTCCACCGGGGAGCTGTTTTTT.

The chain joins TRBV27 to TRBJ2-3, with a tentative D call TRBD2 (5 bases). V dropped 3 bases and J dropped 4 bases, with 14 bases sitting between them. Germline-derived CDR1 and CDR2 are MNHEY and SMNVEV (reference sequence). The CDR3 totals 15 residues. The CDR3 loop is CASSFRGLMADTQYF. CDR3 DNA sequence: TGTGCCAGCAGTTTTCGGGGTTTGATGGCAGATACGCAGTATTTT.

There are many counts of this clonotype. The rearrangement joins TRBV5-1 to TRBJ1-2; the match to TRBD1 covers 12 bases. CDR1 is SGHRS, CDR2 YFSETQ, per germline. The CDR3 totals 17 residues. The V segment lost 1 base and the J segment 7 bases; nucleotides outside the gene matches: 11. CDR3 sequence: CASSLTSPGQGAAGYTF. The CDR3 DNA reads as TGCGCCAGCAGCTTGACATCCCCGGGACAGGGGGCGGCTGGCTACACCTTC.

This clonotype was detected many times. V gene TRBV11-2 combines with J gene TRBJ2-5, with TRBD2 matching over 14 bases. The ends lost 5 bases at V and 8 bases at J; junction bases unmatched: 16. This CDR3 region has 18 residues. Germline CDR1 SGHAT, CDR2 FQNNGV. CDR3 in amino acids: CASSQGTSGGQSFGTQYF. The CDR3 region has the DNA TGTGCCAGCAGCCAGGGGACTAGCGGGGGCCAGTCCTTTGGAACCCAGTACTTC.

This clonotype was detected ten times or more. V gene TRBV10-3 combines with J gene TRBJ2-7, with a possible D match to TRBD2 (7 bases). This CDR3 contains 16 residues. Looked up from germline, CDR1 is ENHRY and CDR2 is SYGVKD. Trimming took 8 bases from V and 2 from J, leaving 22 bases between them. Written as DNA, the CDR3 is TGTGCCATCGGGCGGGGAGGGGGGTTTAACACCTACGAGCAGTACTTC. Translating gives CAIGRGGGFNTYEQYF.

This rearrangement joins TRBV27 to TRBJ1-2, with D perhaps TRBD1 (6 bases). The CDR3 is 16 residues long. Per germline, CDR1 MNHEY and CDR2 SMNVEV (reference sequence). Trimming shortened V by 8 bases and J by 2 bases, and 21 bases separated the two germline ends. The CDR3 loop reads CASGTSLGAVNYGYTF. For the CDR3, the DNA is TGTGCCAGCGGGACATCTCTTGGGGCGGTGAACTATGGCTACACCTTC.

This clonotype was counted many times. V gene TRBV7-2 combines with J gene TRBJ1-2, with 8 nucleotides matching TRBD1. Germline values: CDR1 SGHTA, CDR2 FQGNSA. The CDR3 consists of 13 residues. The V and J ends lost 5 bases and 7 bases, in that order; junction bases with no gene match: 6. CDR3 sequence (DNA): TGTGCCAGCAGCCCGGACAGGGCCGGTGGCTACACCTTC. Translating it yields CASSPDRAGGYTF. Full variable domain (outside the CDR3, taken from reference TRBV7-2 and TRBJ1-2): GAGVSQSPSNKVTEKGKDVELRCDPISGHTALYWYRQSLGQGLEFLIYFQGNSAPDKSGLPSDRFSAERTGGSVSTLTIQRTQQEDSAVYLCASSPDRAGGYTFGSGTRLTVV.

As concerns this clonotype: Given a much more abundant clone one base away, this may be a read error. The CDR3 region is CASSLERGVYTGELFF. The DNA of the CDR3 is TGCGCCAGCAGCTTGGAGCGGGGAGTATACACCGGGGAGCTGTTTTTT. The rearrangement joins TRBV5-1 to TRBJ2-2; TRBD2 matches 7 bases. Germline values: CDR1 SGHRS, CDR2 YFSETQ. The CDR3 is 16 amino acids. The V gene end was trimmed by 0 bases and the J gene end by 3 bases; junction bases not matched to a gene: 5.

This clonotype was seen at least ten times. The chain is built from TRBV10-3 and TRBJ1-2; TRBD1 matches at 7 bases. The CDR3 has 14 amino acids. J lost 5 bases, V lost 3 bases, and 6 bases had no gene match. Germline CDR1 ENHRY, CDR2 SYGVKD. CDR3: CAISDLDRRYGYTF. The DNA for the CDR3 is TGTGCCATCAGTGACCTGGACAGGAGATATGGCTACACCTTC.

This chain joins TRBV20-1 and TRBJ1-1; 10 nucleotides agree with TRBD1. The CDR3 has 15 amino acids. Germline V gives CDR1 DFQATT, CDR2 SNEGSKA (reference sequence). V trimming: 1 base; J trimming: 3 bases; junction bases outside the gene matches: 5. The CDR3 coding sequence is TGCAGTGCTAGAGTGCCTGGGACAGGGGACACTGAAGCTTTCTTT. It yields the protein CSARVPGTGDTEAFF.

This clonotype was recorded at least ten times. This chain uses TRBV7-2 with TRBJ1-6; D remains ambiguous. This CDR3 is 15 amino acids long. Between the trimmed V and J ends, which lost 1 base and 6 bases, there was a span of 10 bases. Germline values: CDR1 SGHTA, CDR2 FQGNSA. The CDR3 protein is CASSLGGVFNSPLHF. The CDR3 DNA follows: TGTGCCAGCAGCTTAGGGGGTGTATTTAATTCACCCCTCCACTTT.

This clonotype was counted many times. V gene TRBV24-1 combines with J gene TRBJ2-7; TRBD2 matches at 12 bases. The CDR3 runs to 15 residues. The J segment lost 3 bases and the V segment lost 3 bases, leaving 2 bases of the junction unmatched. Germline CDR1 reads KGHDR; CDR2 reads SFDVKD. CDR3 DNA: TGTGCCACCAGTGATGGACTAGCGGGGCGCTACGAGCAGTACTTC. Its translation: CATSDGLAGRYEQYF.

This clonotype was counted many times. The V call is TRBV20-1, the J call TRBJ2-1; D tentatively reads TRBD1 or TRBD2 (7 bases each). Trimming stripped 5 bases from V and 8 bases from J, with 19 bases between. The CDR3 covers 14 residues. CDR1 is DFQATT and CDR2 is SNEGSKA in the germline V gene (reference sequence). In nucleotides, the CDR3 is TGCAGTGCTGCGGCAGGGGGGGGGCCTGATGAGCAGTTCTTC. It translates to CSAAAGGGPDEQFF.